Below are 4 T cell receptor beta chains sequenced from a single sample in a study of blood T cell repertoires in COVID-19. Some clones are missing from TCRdb's copy, which holds only in-frame ones; the method was immunoSEQ multiplex PCR. There are under 500,000 clones in the sample; more than 85% occur only once, and around 4.4% lies in the top ten. Sequencing was performed on peripheral blood. These receptor sequences come from a woman in her 30s with acute or convalescent COVID-19.

This clone came up once. The chain employs TRBV6-5 and TRBJ2-1; TRBD1 matches at 7 bases. The CDR3 contains 15 residues. The trim removed 4 bases at V and 8 bases at J, leaving 11 bases unmatched. CDR1 MNHEY and CDR2 SVGAGI come from the germline V gene. Here the CDR3 reads CASSLERQGPHEQFF. The CDR3 nucleotides read TGTGCCAGCAGTTTAGAACGACAGGGTCCACATGAGCAGTTCTTC.

V usage is TRBV20-1 and J usage is TRBJ1-2, with 7 nucleotides matching TRBD1. The CDR3 extends over 12 amino acids. V was pared by 3 bases and J by 8 bases, with 6 bases of the junction left unmatched. Per germline, CDR1 DFQATT and CDR2 SNEGSKA (reference sequence). The CDR3 bases are TGCAGTGCTAGTCTCCCAGGGGGGGGCTACACCTTC. Translating it yields CSASLPGGGYTF.

The chain employs TRBV21-1 and TRBJ1-5; no DNA check was done on the table's D call, TRBD1. TRBV21-1 is recorded as a pseudogene. This CDR3 comprises 16 residues. The CDR3 nucleotides read TGTGCCAGCAGCAATACAGGGTTAGATAGCAATCAGCCCCAGCATTTT. Amino acids: CASSNTGLDSNQPQHF.

This sequence joins TRBV6-5 and TRBJ1-6; weak D call: TRBD1 (5 bases). Germline V gene data show CDR1 as MNHEY and CDR2 as SVGAGI. Deletions cut 6 bases from V and 13 bases from J, with 13 bases between. This CDR3 comprises 12 residues. CDR3 amino acids: CASRVQAAPLHF. The CDR3 coding sequence is TGTGCCAGCAGGGTACAGGCGGCGCCCCTCCACTTT.